The source of this T cell receptor beta chain is a study of Ad26.COV2.S vaccination and SARS-CoV-2 variants. Some clones are missing from TCRdb's copy, which holds only in-frame ones; the method was immunoSEQ multiplex PCR. The sample carries about 410,000 clones, 70% to 90% recorded once. The germline V and J ends were trimmed by 1 base and 0 bases, with 18 bases remaining between them. CDR1 is MGHRA and CDR2 is YSYEKL in the germline V gene. The CDR3 is made up of 18 amino acids. This clone was detected only once. Specified treatment: about 20 received Ad26.COV2.S at low or high dose, single or two shots; 5 received placebo; per-sample allocation not given. Sampling occurred on day 63 after the first vaccine or placebo injection.

The receptor comes from a person between 18 and 59 years old who received the Ad26.COV2.S COVID-19 vaccine or a placebo. The input for sequencing was peripheral blood, taken in a trial of Ad26.COV2.S vaccine versus placebo. The J gene is TRBJ1-2, the V gene TRBV4-1; D possibly corresponds to TRBD1 (5 bases). The CDR3 region is CASSQAHAGTFSNYGYTF. The CDR3, as DNA: TGCGCCAGCAGCCAAGCCCACGCCGGGACCTTCTCTAACTATGGCTACACCTTC.